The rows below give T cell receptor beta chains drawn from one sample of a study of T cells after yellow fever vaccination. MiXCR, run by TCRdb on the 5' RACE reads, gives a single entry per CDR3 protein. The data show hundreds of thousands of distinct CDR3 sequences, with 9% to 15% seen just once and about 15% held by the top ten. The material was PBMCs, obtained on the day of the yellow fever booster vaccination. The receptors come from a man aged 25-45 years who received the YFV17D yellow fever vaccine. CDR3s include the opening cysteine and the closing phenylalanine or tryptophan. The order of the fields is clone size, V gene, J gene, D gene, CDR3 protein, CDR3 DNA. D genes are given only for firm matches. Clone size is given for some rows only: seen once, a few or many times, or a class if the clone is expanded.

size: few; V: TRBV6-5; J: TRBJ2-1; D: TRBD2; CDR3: CASSNLAGPAPNEQFF; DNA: TGTGCCAGCAGTAACCTAGCGGGACCCGCGCCTAATGAGCAGTTCTTC
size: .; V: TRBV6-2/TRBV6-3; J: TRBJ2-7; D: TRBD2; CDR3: CASRPTPGLAGVEYEQYF; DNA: TGTGCCAGCAGACCCACTCCGGGACTAGCGGGAGTTGAATACGAGCAGTACTTC
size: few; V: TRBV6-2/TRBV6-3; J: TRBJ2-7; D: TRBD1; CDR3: CASSRQGVQQYF; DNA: TGTGCCAGCAGTCGACAGGGAGTACAGCAGTACTTC
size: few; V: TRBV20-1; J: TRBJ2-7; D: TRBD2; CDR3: CSARKGTSGPYEQYF; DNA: TGCAGTGCTAGGAAAGGGACTAGCGGTCCCTACGAGCAGTACTTC
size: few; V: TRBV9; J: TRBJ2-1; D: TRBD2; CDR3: CASSGSSGKEQFF; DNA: TGTGCCAGCAGCGGATCTAGCGGGAAAGAGCAGTTCTTC
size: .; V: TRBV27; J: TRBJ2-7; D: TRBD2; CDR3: CASSLAGAAYEQYF; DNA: TGTGCCAGCAGCCTAGCGGGAGCTGCCTACGAGCAGTACTTC
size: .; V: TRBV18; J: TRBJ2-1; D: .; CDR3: CASSPTLGGVIGNEQFF; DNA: TGTGCCAGCTCACCCACTCTGGGCGGGGTTATTGGAAATGAGCAGTTCTTC
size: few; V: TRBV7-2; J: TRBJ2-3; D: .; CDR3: CASSSRNTQYF; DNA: TGTGCCAGCAGCAGCCGGAATACGCAGTATTTT
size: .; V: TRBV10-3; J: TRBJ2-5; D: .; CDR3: CAISDGRAETQYF; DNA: TGTGCCATCAGTGACGGCAGGGCGGAGACCCAGTACTTC
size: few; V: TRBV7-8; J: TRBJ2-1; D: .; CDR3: CASSLYPEQFF; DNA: TGTGCCAGCAGCTTATACCCTGAGCAGTTCTTC
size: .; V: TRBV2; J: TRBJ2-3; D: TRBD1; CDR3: CASRQGGLGDTQYF; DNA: TGTGCCAGCCGACAGGGGGGGCTGGGAGATACGCAGTATTTT
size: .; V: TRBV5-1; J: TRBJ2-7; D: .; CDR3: CASSLAAVVAYEQYF; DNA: TGCGCCAGCAGCTTGGCAGCGGTAGTAGCCTACGAGCAGTACTTC
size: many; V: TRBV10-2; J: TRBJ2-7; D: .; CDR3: CASSVRTGSYEQYF; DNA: TGCGCCAGCAGTGTTAGGACTGGATCCTACGAGCAGTACTTC
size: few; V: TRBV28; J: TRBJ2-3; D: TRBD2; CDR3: CASSPLPGTSGVTDTQYF; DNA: TGTGCCAGCAGTCCCCTTCCCGGGACTAGCGGGGTCACAGATACGCAGTATTTT
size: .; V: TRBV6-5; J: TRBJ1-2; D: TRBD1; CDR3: CASSYSGQELANYGYTF; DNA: TGTGCCAGCAGTTACTCGGGACAGGAGTTAGCTAACTATGGCTACACCTTC
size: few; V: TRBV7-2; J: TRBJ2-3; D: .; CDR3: CASSLVLVQDTQYF; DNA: TGTGCCAGCAGCTTAGTTCTAGTGCAGGATACGCAGTATTTT
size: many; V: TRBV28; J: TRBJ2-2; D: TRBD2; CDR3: CASTIAGVTGELFF; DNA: TGTGCCAGCACCATAGCGGGCGTCACCGGGGAGCTGTTTTTT
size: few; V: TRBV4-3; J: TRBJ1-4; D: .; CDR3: CASSQVFGDRATNEKLFF; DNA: TGCGCCAGCAGCCAAGTGTTCGGGGACCGAGCAACTAATGAAAAACTGTTTTTT
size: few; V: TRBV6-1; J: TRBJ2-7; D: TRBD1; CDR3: CASRLRETGGSYEQYF; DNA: TGTGCCAGCAGGCTACGGGAGACAGGGGGCTCCTACGAGCAGTACTTC
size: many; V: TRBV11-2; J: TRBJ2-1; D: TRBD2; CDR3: CASSSGGGSYNEQFF; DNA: TGTGCCAGCAGCTCTGGGGGGGGCTCCTACAATGAGCAGTTCTTC
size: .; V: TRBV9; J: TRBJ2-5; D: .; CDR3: CARCWPDQETQYF; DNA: TGTGCCAGATGCTGGCCCGACCAAGAGACCCAGTACTTC
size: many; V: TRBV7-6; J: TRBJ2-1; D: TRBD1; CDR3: CASSLKTGSGAYNEQFF; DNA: TGTGCCAGCAGCTTGAAGACAGGGTCCGGGGCCTACAATGAGCAGTTCTTC
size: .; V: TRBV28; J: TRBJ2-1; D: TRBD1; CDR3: CASSLRGRSFF; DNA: TGTGCCAGCAGTTTAAGGGGGCGTAGCTTCTTC
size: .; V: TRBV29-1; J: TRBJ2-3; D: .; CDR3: CSVRQLFSTDTQYF; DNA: TGCAGCGTTCGGCAACTATTTAGCACAGATACGCAGTATTTT
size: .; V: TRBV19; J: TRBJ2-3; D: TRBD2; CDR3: CASSKGLAGDPDTQYF; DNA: TGTGCCAGTAGTAAGGGACTAGCGGGAGATCCAGATACGCAGTATTTT
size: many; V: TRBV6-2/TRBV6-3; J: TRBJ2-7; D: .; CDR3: CASQTNPGSEQYF; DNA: TGTGCCAGCCAAACGAATCCCGGGAGCGAGCAGTACTTC
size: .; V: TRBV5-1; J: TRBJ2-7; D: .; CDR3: CASSPGGGQYEQYF; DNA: TGCGCCAGCAGCCCAGGAGGGGGTCAGTACGAGCAGTACTTC
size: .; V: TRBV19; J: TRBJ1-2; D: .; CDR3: CASSLQGRGLYGYTF; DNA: TGTGCCAGTAGTCTACAGGGCCGGGGGCTCTATGGCTACACCTTC
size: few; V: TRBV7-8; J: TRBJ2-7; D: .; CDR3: CASSLVQSSYEQYF; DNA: TGTGCCAGCAGCTTAGTACAAAGCTCCTACGAGCAGTACTTC
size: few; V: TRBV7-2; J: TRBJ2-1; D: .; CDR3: CASSEGRYEQFF; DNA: TGTGCCAGCAGCGAGGGGAGGTATGAGCAGTTCTTC
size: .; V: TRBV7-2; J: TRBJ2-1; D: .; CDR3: CASSLLGSGSSYNEQFF; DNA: TGTGCCAGCAGCTTATTGGGATCCGGAAGCTCCTACAATGAGCAGTTCTTC
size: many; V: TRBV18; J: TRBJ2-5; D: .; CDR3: CASSSTGMETQYF; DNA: TGTGCCAGCTCATCTACAGGGATGGAGACCCAGTACTTC
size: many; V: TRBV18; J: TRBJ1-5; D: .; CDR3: CASSPPGPNSNQPQHF; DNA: TGTGCCAGCTCACCACCGGGACCTAATAGCAATCAGCCCCAGCATTTT
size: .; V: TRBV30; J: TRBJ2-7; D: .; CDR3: CAWRKSTSSYEQYF; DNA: TGTGCCTGGAGAAAGAGTACTAGCTCCTACGAGCAGTACTTC
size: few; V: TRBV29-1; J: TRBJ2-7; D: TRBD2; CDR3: CSVRTSGYEQYF; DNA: TGCAGCGTGCGGACTAGCGGCTACGAGCAGTACTTC
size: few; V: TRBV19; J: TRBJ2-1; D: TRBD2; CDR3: CASSPTSGRNEQFF; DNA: TGTGCCAGTAGTCCGACTAGCGGGAGGAATGAGCAGTTCTTC
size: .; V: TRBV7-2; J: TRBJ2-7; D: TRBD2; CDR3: CASSLGGRSYYEQYF; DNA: TGTGCCAGCAGCTTAGGCGGGAGAAGCTACTACGAGCAGTACTTC
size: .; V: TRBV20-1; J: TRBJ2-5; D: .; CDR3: CSAFRETQYF; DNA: TGCAGTGCTTTTCGGGAGACCCAGTACTTC
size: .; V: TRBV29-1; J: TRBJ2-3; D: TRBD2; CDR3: CSDSGRVTDTQYF; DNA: TGCAGTGATTCCGGGAGGGTAACAGATACGCAGTATTTT
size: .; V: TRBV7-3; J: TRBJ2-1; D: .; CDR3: CASSFPNTDEQFF; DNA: TGTGCCAGCAGCTTCCCTAATACCGATGAGCAGTTCTTC
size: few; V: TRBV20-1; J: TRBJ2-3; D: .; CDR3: CSARDRASATDTQYF; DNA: TGCAGTGCTAGAGATAGGGCATCGGCTACAGATACGCAGTATTTT
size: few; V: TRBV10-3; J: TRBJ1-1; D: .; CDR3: CAIRDERDTEAFF; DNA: TGTGCCATCAGGGACGAGAGGGACACTGAAGCTTTCTTT
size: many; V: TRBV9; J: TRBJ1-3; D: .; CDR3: CASSVAGFGNTIYF; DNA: TGTGCCAGCAGCGTAGCTGGCTTTGGAAACACCATATATTTT
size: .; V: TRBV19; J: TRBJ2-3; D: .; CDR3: CASNNARTDTQYF; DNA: TGTGCCAGTAACAATGCCCGCACAGATACGCAGTATTTT
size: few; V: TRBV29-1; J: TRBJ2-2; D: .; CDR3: CSVVTTNTGELFF; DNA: TGCAGCGTTGTAACAACGAACACCGGGGAGCTGTTTTTT
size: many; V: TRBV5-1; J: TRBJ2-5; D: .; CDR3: CASSLDPSDRGETQYF; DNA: TGCGCCAGCAGCTTGGATCCTAGCGATAGGGGGGAGACCCAGTACTTC
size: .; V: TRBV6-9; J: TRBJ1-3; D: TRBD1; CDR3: CARLTGDGNTIYF; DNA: TGTGCCAGACTAACAGGGGATGGAAACACCATATATTTT
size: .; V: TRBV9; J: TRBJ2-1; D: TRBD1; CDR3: CASSASRTGASSYNEQFF; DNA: TGTGCCAGCAGCGCCTCCCGGACAGGGGCCAGCTCCTACAATGAGCAGTTCTTC